Sequencing of this T cell receptor (beta chain) was carried out in a study of Graves' ophthalmopathy and Graves' hyperthyroidism (dated by TCRdb to about 2018). Notes on the research overall: Peripheral blood was collected before any treatment was given, at the time of initial diagnosis. To tell Graves' ophthalmopathy apart from Graves' hyperthyroidism, and to predict which patients would progress to ophthalmopathy, the study relied on TCR beta repertoire signatures. In total, 135 blood samples were TCR-sequenced: 43 ophthalmopathy, roughly 77 hyperthyroidism and approximately 17 hyperthyroidism-to-ophthalmopathy patients. The independent validation cohort included about 20 hyperthyroidism patients plus 17 patients who later progressed from hyperthyroidism to ophthalmopathy. In about 6 hyperthyroidism patients, T-cell repertoires of thyroid tissue and blood were compared. Following sampling, methimazole starting at 30 mg daily was administered to hyperthyroidism patients, and high-dose intravenous methylprednisolone was administered to ophthalmopathy patients. For training and testing, the 100 or so patients in the discovery cohort were randomly divided in a 7:3 ratio. A discovery set of about a hundred patients (around 40 ophthalmopathy, just over 55 stable hyperthyroidism) was enrolled to explore V-J signatures distinguishing ophthalmopathy from hyperthyroidism.

V is pared back by 4 bases and J by 0 bases, with 10 bases lying between the germline termini. The CDR3 spans 15 residues, from the cysteine through the phenylalanine. Only CDR3 DNA remains: 45 bases, in frame from the first base. The germline V gene (reference sequence) yields SGHAT for CDR1 and FQDESV for CDR2. Stable hyperthyroidism was defined as no progression to ophthalmopathy within 18 months of follow-up. The hyperthyroidism patients were 18 to 65 years old and newly diagnosed, with a disease duration of less than 2 months. Patients were excluded if they had other autoimmune diseases, uncontrolled infections, pregnancy or lactation. Diagnosis was based on clinical symptoms, serum thyroxine, TRAb, thyroid ultrasound and orbital computed tomography. Ficoll-Paque density gradient centrifugation was used to isolate PBMCs from about 10 ml of fresh peripheral blood. Total RNA was extracted with Trizol reagent and quality-checked on an Agilent 2100 Bioanalyzer.

This clonotype was counted ten times or more. No cognate antigen has been identified for it. No base quality information exists; no much larger clone differs at one position. For repertoire sequencing, TCR beta CDR3 regions were amplified from RNA transcripts. HTBI primers and the Qiagen OneStep RT-PCR kit were used in a first-round RT-PCR, which was followed by a second-round multiplex PCR, size selection and purification. Libraries were sequenced on an Illumina HiSeq2000 using paired-end 100 bp reads. On the study's bioinformatics: SOAPnuke was used to process the reads, removing any read that contained adapters or uncalled bases, had a mean Phred below 15, or lacked an exact match to the constant primer or identifier. High-quality paired reads were merged with COPE v1.2.5. Unique nucleotide sequences were defined as clonotypes and aligned to IMGT TRB V, D and J references using MiTCR v1.1. The analysis was limited to V-J combinations with a frequency above 0.0001, which together covered approximately 99% of the repertoires. For each V-J combination, a TCR clonal expansion and chaos score was defined as F50 clonal expansion divided by the chaos observed in the TCRdist matrix. Welch's t-statistics and random forest were used to narrow the features down to approximately twelve V-J combinations, which were then fed into a naive Bayes classifier. The Morisita-Horn index was used to measure how similar the thyroid and blood repertoires were. Clones were called with MiXCR by TCRdb after fastp trimmed the public reads at Q25, and only in-frame beta chains were retained. Rows are unified per CDR3 protein, each entry keeping the most common DNA and genes. These V and J calls derive from TCRdb rather than the authors' analysis. For this sample the table gives some 380,000 distinct CDR3 sequences, of which 15% to 19% were detected only once. The ten largest clonotypes hold about 7% of the sample.

Study-wide conclusions, independent of this receptor: Ophthalmopathy was separated from stable hyperthyroidism by the 13-signature model with more than 85% sensitivity and 81.08% specificity in cross-validation and with 80%/75% in the test set. Most of the expanded thyroid clonotypes with a frequency above 0.001 were also detected in blood, and it was suggested that the thyroid immune response may be reflected by blood repertoires. Sample size was not statistically predetermined, and group allocation was not concealed from the investigators. In validation, the model predicted ophthalmopathy progression with more than 70% sensitivity and roughly 72% specificity; 12 predicted patients were CT-confirmed with GO in a median of about 6.2 months.

The clonotype originates from a woman between 18 and 29 years old with stable Graves' hyperthyroidism. Donor details come from another sample of the same person, matched by shared clones. This chain joins TRBV11-1 to TRBJ1-3; no confident D gene assignment can be made. Sequencing used peripheral blood. CDR3 protein: CASSSRLISGNTIYF. The sequence in DNA is TGTGCCAGCAGCTCCCGACTGATCTCTGGAAACACCATATATTTT.